This is a list of T cell receptor delta chains from one sample in a study of delta chain sequences of gamma delta T cells. TCRdb re-analyzed the 5' RACE reads via CATT. The sample holds fewer than 850 delta-chain clones, 8.5% to 9.5% seen once. Sequenced: either unsorted cells or a sorted T cell fraction (not recorded which). The source is a human donor in good health. CDR3s include the opening cysteine and the closing phenylalanine or tryptophan. Fields, in order: J gene, D gene, clone size, V gene, CDR3 protein, CDR3 DNA. The D gene is left open where the match is weak. Size tells how often a clone was seen (once, few, many) or the class of an expanded clone, and some rows leave it out.

TRDJ1,TRDD3,-,TRDV2,CACDPVGTGGSKPTDKLIF,TGTGCCTGTGACCCAGTGGGCACTGGGGGATCTAAACCTACCGATAAACTCATCTTT
TRDJ1,TRDD3,-,TRDV2,CACDTVGALGELDFDYWGIRVLRSDKLIF,TGTGCCTGTGACACCGTGGGGGCTCTTGGGGAACTAGATTTTGATTACTGGGGGATACGCGTACTCAGATCCGATAAACTCATCTTT
TRDJ1,TRDD3,few,TRDV1,CALGEGPLPLTHWGTYTDKLIF,TGTGCTCTTGGGGAAGGCCCTCTACCGCTAACACACTGGGGGACGTACACCGATAAACTCATCTTT
TRDJ1,TRDD3,medium-sized,TRDV2,CACDTLGELKYTDKLIF,TGTGCCTGTGACACCCTGGGGGAACTAAAGTACACCGATAAACTCATCTTT
TRDJ1,TRDD3,-,TRDV1,CALGELLPRQSPKFWWGIHVDKLIF,TGTGCTCTTGGGGAGCTACTCCCCCGGCAAAGCCCCAAATTTTGGTGGGGGATTCATGTCGATAAACTCATCTTT
TRDJ1,-,medium-sized,TRDV2,CACDSLFRNTDKLIF,TGTGCCTGTGATTCCCTCTTCCGAAACACCGATAAACTCATCTTT
TRDJ2,TRDD3,-,TRDV1,CALGERLGILPLTAQLFF,TGTGCTCTTGGGGAACGCTTGGGGATACTCCCTTTGACAGCACAACTCTTCTTT
TRDJ1,-,-,TRDV1,CALGELVGLTF,TGTGCTCTTGGGGAACTAGTTGGTTTGACCTTC
TRDJ1,TRDD3,few,TRDV1,CALGGPPLILTGGFTDKLIF,TGTGCTCTTGGTGGACCTCCACTAATCCTTACTGGGGGATTCACCGATAAACTCATCTTT
TRDJ1,TRDD3,medium-sized,TRDV1,CALLGASKSTGGYGLNQYDKLIF,TGTGCTCTTCTAGGGGCCTCGAAAAGTACTGGGGGATACGGCTTAAATCAGTACGATAAACTCATCTTT
TRDJ1,TRDD3,medium-sized,TRDV3,CATEHLGLTGALTGGYTDKLIF,TGTGCCACTGAACACCTTGGTTTAACTGGGGCGCTCACCGGGGGGTACACCGATAAACTCATCTTT
TRDJ1,TRDD3,medium-sized,TRDV2,CACDTRAGDTPVIGKLIF,TGTGCCTGTGACACGAGGGCTGGGGATACGCCGGTAATAGGTAAACTCATCTTT
TRDJ1,TRDD3,few,TRDV1,CALGNFGKNWGIRVLRSDKLIF,TGTGCTCTTGGGAACTTCGGAAAGAACTGGGGGATACGCGTACTCAGATCCGATAAACTCATCTTT
TRDJ1,TRDD3,medium-sized,TRDV2,CACDILGDTSNTDKLIF,TGTGCCTGTGACATACTGGGGGATACGAGTAACACCGATAAACTCATCTTT
TRDJ1,-,medium-sized,TRDV1,CALGDLPPGPRGAPDKLIF,TGTGCTCTTGGGGACCTCCCCCCGGGACCACGCGGAGCCCCCGATAAACTCATCTTT
TRDJ1,-,-,TRDV1,CALGDPARILTDKLIF,TGTGCTCTTGGGGACCCAGCGAGGATACTAACCGATAAACTCATCTTT
TRDJ1,TRDD3,large,TRDV2,CACDSVGDIITDKLIF,TGTGCCTGTGACTCCGTGGGGGATATAATCACCGATAAACTCATCTTT
TRDJ1,TRDD3,-,TRDV1,CALGENSFNAPWGIRVGSVGTGISTDKLIF,TGTGCTCTTGGGGAAAACTCCTTTAACGCACCGTGGGGGATACGCGTCGGATCCGTAGGGACCGGTATCAGCACCGATAAACTCATCTTT